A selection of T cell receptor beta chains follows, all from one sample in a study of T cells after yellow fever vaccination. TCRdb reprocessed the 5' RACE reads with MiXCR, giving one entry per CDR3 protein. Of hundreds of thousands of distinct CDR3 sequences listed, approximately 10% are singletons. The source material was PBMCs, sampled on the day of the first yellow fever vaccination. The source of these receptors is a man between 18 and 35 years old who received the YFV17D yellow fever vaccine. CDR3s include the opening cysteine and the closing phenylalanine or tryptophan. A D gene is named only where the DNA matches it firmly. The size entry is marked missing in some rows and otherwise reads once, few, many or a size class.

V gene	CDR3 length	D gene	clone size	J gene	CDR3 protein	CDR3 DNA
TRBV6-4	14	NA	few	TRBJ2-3	CASKSRAYTDTQYF	TGTGCCAGCAAATCCAGGGCCTACACAGATACGCAGTATTTT
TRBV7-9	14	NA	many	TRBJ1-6	CASSLEQYNSPLHF	TGTGCCAGCAGCTTAGAACAATATAATTCACCCCTCCACTTT
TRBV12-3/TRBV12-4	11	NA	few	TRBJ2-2	CASSFIGELFF	TGTGCCAGCAGTTTTATCGGGGAGCTGTTTTTT
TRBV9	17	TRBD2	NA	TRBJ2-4	CASSVVASGGPGNIQYF	TGTGCCAGCAGCGTAGTAGCTAGCGGGGGGCCGGGAAACATTCAGTACTTC
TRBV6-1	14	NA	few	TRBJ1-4	CASSRRGFNEKLFF	TGTGCCAGCAGCCGAAGGGGGTTTAATGAAAAACTGTTTTTT
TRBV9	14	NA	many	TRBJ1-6	CASSPQVDNSPLHF	TGTGCCAGCAGCCCCCAGGTGGATAATTCACCCCTCCACTTT
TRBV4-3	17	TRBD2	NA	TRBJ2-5	CASSPLLIAGGQETQYF	TGCGCCAGCAGCCCCCTCTTAATAGCGGGGGGGCAAGAGACCCAGTACTTC
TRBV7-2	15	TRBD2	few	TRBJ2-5	CASSRWIGEGETQYF	TGTGCCAGCAGCCGCTGGATCGGGGAGGGAGAGACCCAGTACTTC
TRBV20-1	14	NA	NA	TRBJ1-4	CSATLLPTNEKLFF	TGCAGTGCTACGTTGCTTCCAACTAATGAAAAACTGTTTTTT
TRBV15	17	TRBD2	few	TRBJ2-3	CATSRDLRGRATDTQYF	TGTGCCACCAGCAGAGATCTCCGGGGGAGGGCCACAGATACGCAGTATTTT
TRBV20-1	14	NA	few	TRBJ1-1	CSAYRPGGVTEAFF	TGCAGTGCTTATAGGCCCGGGGGGGTGACTGAAGCTTTCTTT
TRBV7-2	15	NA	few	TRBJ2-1	CASSLVVVRGYEQFF	TGTGCCAGCAGCTTAGTGGTAGTCCGTGGTTATGAGCAGTTCTTC
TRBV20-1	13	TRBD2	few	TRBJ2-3	CSAPSGGGDTQYF	TGCAGTGCTCCAAGCGGGGGAGGGGATACGCAGTATTTT
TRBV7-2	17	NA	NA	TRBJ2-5	CASSLVGGKELTGAQYF	TGTGCCAGCAGCTTAGTAGGAGGGAAGGAGCTCACTGGGGCCCAGTACTTC
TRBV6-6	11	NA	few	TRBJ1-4	CASSQSGKLFF	TGTGCCAGCAGTCAATCGGGAAAACTGTTTTTT
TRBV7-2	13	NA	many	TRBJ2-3	CASSSTGGDTQYF	TGTGCCAGCAGCTCCACCGGGGGAGATACGCAGTATTTT
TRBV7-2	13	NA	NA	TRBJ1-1	CASSFSGDTEAFF	TGTGCCAGCAGCTTTTCAGGGGACACTGAAGCTTTCTTT
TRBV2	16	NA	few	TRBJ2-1	CASSGQDFPSYNEQFF	TGTGCCAGCAGTGGTCAGGACTTCCCTTCCTACAATGAGCAGTTCTTC
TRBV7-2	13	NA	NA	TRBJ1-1	CASSFTLNTEAFF	TGTGCCAGCAGCTTTACACTGAACACTGAAGCTTTCTTT
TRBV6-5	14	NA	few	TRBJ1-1	CASSSTRGETEAFF	TGTGCCAGCAGTTCAACCCGGGGGGAGACTGAAGCTTTCTTT
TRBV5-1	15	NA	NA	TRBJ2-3	CASSSLGGGTDTQYF	TGCGCCAGCAGCTCGCTGGGGGGAGGCACAGATACGCAGTATTTT
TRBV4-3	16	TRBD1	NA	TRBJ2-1	CASSQSKGGHYNEQFF	TGCGCCAGCAGCCAAAGTAAAGGGGGCCACTACAATGAGCAGTTCTTC
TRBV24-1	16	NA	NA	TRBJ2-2	CATSRDIPINTGELFF	TGTGCCACCAGCCGGGACATACCAATCAACACCGGGGAGCTGTTTTTT
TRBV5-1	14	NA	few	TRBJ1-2	CASSLNGGIYGYTF	TGCGCCAGCAGCTTGAACGGGGGTATCTATGGCTACACCTTC
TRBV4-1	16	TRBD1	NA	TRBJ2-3	CASSRTGTGTLDTQYF	TGCGCCAGCAGCCGAACCGGGACAGGGACCCTAGATACGCAGTATTTT
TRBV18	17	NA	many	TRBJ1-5	CASSPKSGGNSNQPQHF	TGTGCCAGCTCACCAAAGAGCGGGGGGAATAGCAATCAGCCCCAGCATTTT
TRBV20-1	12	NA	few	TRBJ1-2	CSASQPSYGYTF	TGCAGTGCTAGCCAGCCAAGTTATGGCTACACCTTC
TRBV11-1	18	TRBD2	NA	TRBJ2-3	CASSLLAGEITSTDTQYF	TGTGCCAGCAGCTTACTAGCGGGGGAGATCACTAGCACAGATACGCAGTATTTT
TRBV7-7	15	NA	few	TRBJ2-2	CASSFAGQSTGELFF	TGTGCTAGCAGCTTTGCGGGACAGAGTACCGGGGAGCTGTTTTTT
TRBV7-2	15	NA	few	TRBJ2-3	CASSLGEGSTDTQYF	TGTGCCAGCAGCTTAGGCGAGGGTAGCACAGATACGCAGTATTTT
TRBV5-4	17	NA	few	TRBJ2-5	CASSLGARGGLEETQYF	TGTGCCAGCAGCTTGGGGGCTCGGGGAGGCCTCGAAGAGACCCAGTACTTC
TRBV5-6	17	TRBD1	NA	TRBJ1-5	CASSFADRGQSNQPQHF	TGTGCCAGCAGCTTTGCAGACAGGGGCCAGAGCAATCAGCCCCAGCATTTT
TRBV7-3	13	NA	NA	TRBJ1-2	CASSPAEGLGYTF	TGTGCCAGCAGCCCGGCAGAGGGGCTTGGCTACACCTTC
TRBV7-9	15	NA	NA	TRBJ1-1	CASSASRIGGTEAFF	TGTGCCAGCAGCGCTAGCAGAATCGGGGGCACTGAAGCTTTCTTT